The clone carrying this T cell receptor (beta chain) was picked up one time. Antigen specificity is unknown. The data are from a study of OX40 agonist ivuxolimab in advanced cancers. Overall study: While on treatment, patients had intravenous ivuxolimab at 0.01 to 10 mg/kg every 2 weeks. Study results and limitations: Relatively little clonal expansion, among the lowest observed, appeared in partial responders at 0.1-3.0 mg/kg. Some of the nonresponding patients also showed low levels of normalized T-cell clonal expansion. CD4+ and CD8+ blood T cells expanded clonally by week 6 at 0.1 to 3.0 mg/kg.

Germline V gene data show CDR1 as SGDLS and CDR2 as YYNGEE. The V and J ends lost 0 bases and 2 bases respectively, with 9 bases between them. There are 15 residues in the CDR3. Clones were sequenced by immunoSEQ multiplex PCR, and TCRdb holds only the in-frame ones, with some missing. Counted here are about 71,000 clones, just under 95% occurring once; the ten biggest clones make up around 14%. The genes are TRBV9 and TRBJ1-5, with a tentative D call TRBD1 (6 bases). This sequence was found in an adult with an advanced solid tumor such as melanoma, head and neck, liver or kidney cancer. The material was CD4+ or CD8+ T cells sorted from blood, obtained in a trial of the OX40 agonist ivuxolimab. The CDR3, as DNA: TGTGCCAGCAGCGTAGGAGGGGGTCGCAATCAGCCCCAGCATTTT. Encoded protein: CASSVGGGRNQPQHF.